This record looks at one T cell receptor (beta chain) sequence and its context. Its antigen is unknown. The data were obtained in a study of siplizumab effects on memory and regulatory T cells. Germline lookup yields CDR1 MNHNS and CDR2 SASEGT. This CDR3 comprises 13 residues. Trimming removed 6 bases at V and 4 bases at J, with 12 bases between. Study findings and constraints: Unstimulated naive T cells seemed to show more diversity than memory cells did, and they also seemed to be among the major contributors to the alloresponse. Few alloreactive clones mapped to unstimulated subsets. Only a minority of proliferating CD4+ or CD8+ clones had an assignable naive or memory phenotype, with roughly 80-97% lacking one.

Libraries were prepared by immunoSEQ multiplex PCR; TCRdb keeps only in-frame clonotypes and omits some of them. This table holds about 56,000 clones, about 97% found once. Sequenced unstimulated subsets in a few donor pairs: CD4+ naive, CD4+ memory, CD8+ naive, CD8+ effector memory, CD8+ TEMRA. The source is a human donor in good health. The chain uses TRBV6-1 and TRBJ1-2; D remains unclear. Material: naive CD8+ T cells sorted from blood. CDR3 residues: CASRETEGYGYTF. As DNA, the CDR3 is TGTGCCAGCAGGGAGACGGAAGGCTATGGCTACACCTTC.